This T cell receptor (beta chain) is drawn from a study of response to subunit inactivated influenza vaccine. TCRdb reprocessed the RT-PCR reads via MiXCR and lists one record per CDR3 protein. Among about 240,000 distinct CDR3 sequences listed, 12% were seen once. Trimming left V 4 bases short and J 5 bases short, with 17 bases between. This CDR3 comprises 15 residues. The V gene's germline CDR1 is SGHTS and CDR2 YDEGEE. The sample holds a few counts of this clonotype. This TCR came from a man between 45 and 60 years old who received an inactivated influenza vaccine. The genes are TRBV5-8 and TRBJ2-3; D possibly uses TRBD1 or TRBD2 (6 bases each). The sequences come from non-naive T cells sorted from PBMCs, collected about 14 days before vaccination. The CDR3 is CASSPRGRGGDTQYF. CDR3 nucleotides: TGTGCCAGCAGCCCTCGTGGCAGGGGAGGAGATACGCAGTATTTT.